A single sample is the source of the 3 T cell receptor beta chains below, sequenced in a study of OX40 agonist ivuxolimab in advanced cancers. Clones were read by immunoSEQ multiplex PCR, and TCRdb kept only the in-frame ones, dropping some. The sample lists around 85,000 clones, about 90% seen once, with about 1.7% in the top ten. The sequencing used CD4+ or CD8+ T cells sorted from blood, collected in a trial of the OX40 agonist ivuxolimab. These receptor sequences come from an adult with an advanced solid tumor such as melanoma, head and neck, liver or kidney cancer.

V and J are TRBV27 and TRBJ2-5, with 7 bases aligning to TRBD1. This CDR3 is 16 amino acids long. Looked up from germline, CDR1 is MNHEY and CDR2 is SMNVEV (reference sequence). V gave up 2 bases and J gave up 5 bases; unmatched junction bases: 11. The CDR3 DNA reads TGTGCCAGCAGTTTAATCTCACAGGGGATTCGGGAGACCCAGTACTTC. The encoded protein is CASSLISQGIRETQYF.

This clone appeared a single time. Within the sample, other DNA sequences also encode this same CDR3. The chain combines TRBV18 with TRBJ2-3, with TRBD2 matching over 13 bases. The J segment lost 3 bases and the V segment lost 3 bases, leaving 0 bases of the junction unmatched. The CDR3 is 15 amino acids. The V gene's germline CDR1 is KGHSH and CDR2 LQKENI. The chain's CDR3 is CASSPGLAGTDTQYF. CDR3 in DNA: TGTGCCAGCTCACCGGGACTAGCGGGAACAGATACGCAGTATTTT.

The sample holds a few counts of this clone. The CDR3 DNA is TGTGCCAGCCGCCGGGAGCACAATCAGCCCCAGCATTTT. Its translation: CASRREHNQPQHF. The V call is TRBV6-5, the J call TRBJ1-5; D is ambiguous. V shed 8 bases and J shed 3 bases, with 11 bases lying between them. The V gene's germline CDR1 is MNHEY and CDR2 SVGAGI. The CDR3 contains 13 residues.